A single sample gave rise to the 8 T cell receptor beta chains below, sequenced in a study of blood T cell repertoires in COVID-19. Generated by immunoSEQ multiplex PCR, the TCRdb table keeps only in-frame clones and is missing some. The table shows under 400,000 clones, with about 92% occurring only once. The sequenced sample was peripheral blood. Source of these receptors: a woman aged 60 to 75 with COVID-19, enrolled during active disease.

The CDR3: CASSMGGSYEQYF. The CDR3 DNA follows: TGTGCCAGCAGCATGGGGGGGTCCTACGAGCAGTACTTC. The chain carries TRBV11-2 and TRBJ2-7; 7 bases are a match to TRBD2. The ends lost 5 bases at V and 1 base at J; junction bases unmatched: 2. Germline assignment: CDR1 SGHAT and CDR2 FQNNGV. The CDR3 is made up of 13 amino acids.

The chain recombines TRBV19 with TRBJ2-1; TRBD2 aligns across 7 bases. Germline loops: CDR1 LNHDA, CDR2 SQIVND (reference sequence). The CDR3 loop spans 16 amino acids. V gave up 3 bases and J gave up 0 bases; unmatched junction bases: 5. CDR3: CASSIGVAGSYNEQFF. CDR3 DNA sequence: TGTGCCAGTAGTATTGGGGTAGCGGGCTCCTACAATGAGCAGTTCTTC.

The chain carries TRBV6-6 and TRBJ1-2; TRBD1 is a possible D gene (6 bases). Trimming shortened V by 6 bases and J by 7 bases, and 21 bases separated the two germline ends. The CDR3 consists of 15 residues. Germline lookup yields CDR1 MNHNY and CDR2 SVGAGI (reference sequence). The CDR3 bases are TGTGCCAGCAGACCGGACGGCTCTATACAGGGTGGCTACACCTTC. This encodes CASRPDGSIQGGYTF.

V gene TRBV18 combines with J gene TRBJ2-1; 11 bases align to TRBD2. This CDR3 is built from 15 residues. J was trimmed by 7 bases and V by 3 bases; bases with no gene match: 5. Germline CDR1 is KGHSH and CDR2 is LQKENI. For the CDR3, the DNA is TGTGCCAGCTCACCCATAGCGGGGGGGCTAAATGAGCAGTTCTTC. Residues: CASSPIAGGLNEQFF.

Here the CDR3 DNA reads TGTGCCAGCAGCGTGAACAGTTGGGTAGACTATGGCTACACCTTC. Amino acid sequence: CASSVNSWVDYGYTF. The chain links TRBV7-2 to TRBJ1-2; D ambiguous. Trimming stripped 5 bases from V and 3 bases from J, with 16 bases between. Germline CDR1 and CDR2: SGHTA and FQGNSA. The CDR3 length is 15 residues.

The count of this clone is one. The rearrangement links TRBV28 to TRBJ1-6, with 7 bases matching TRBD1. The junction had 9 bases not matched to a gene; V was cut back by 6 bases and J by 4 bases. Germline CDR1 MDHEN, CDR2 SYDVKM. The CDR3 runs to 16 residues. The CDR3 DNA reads TGTGCCAGCAGCTCCCCCGCGGGACAGTATAATTCACCCCTCCACTTT. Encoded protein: CASSSPAGQYNSPLHF.

Written as DNA, the CDR3 is TGTGCCAGCAGCCTCGGACAGGGAGCCAATCAGCCCCAGCATTTT. Protein sequence: CASSLGQGANQPQHF. The chain couples TRBV7-2 to TRBJ1-5, with 8 bases aligning to TRBD1. The CDR3 runs 15 residues. Germline CDR1 reads SGHTA; CDR2 reads FQGNSA. Germline trimming cut 5 bases from V and 3 bases from J; bases unmatched to any gene: 6. The full variable domain, rest sourced from reference TRBV7-2 and TRBJ1-5, is GAGVSQSPSNKVTEKGKDVELRCDPISGHTALYWYRQSLGQGLEFLIYFQGNSAPDKSGLPSDRFSAERTGGSVSTLTIQRTQQEDSAVYLCASSLGQGANQPQHFGDGTRLSIL.

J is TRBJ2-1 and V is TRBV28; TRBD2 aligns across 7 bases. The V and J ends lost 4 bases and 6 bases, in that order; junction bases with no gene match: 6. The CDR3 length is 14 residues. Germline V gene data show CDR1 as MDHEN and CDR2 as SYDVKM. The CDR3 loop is CASSSPAGLNEQFF. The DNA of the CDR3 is TGTGCCAGCAGTTCCCCAGCGGGGCTCAATGAGCAGTTCTTC.